This is a list of T cell receptor beta chains from one sample in a study of regulatory T cells in long-lasting Graves disease. TCRdb used MiXCR to reprocess the multiplex PCR reads, holding one entry per CDR3 protein. This table holds under 250,000 distinct CDR3 sequences, around 20% found once. The data also belong to a second study, concerning T cells in Graves' hyperthyroidism and ophthalmopathy.

Sequencing used peripheral blood mononuclear cells (PBMCs), obtained at new diagnosis, from a patient treated with antithyroid drugs. These receptors were collected from a woman aged 30 to 39 with Graves disease. Both conserved end residues are part of each CDR3. A D gene is named only where the DNA matches it firmly. Clone size is stated in some rows and not others, as once, few, many or a class when expanded.

clone size	V gene	D gene	J gene	CDR3 DNA	CDR3 protein
many	TRBV6-1	TRBD2	TRBJ2-7	TGTGCCAGCAGTATAGCGGGGGGGCCGTACGAGCAGTACTTC	CASSIAGGPYEQYF
-	TRBV6-1	-	TRBJ1-2	TGTCCCAGCAGTGACAGGCGGCGATACGATGGCTACACCTTC	CPSSDRRRYDGYTF
many	TRBV15	TRBD1	TRBJ1-1	TGTGCCACCAGCAGAGGACAGGGGTGGGACACTGAAGCTTTCTTT	CATSRGQGWDTEAFF
few	TRBV5-1	TRBD2	TRBJ2-5	TGCGCCAGCAGCTTGAACGGGAGGTTTCCAGAGACCCAGTACTTC	CASSLNGRFPETQYF
many	TRBV28	-	TRBJ1-2	TGTGCCAGCAGTTTTTACCCGGAGAACTATGGCTACACCTTC	CASSFYPENYGYTF
few	TRBV11-2	TRBD2	TRBJ2-1	TGTGCCAGCACCCCACTCACTAGCGGGAGGGCCAAAGATACAAATGAGCAGTTCTTC	CASTPLTSGRAKDTNEQFF
many	TRBV7-8	TRBD1	TRBJ1-1	TGTGCCAGCAGCTCAGGGGGCCTCACTGAAGCTTTCTTT	CASSSGGLTEAFF
many	TRBV12-3/TRBV12-4	-	TRBJ1-1	TGTGCCAGCAGCCTAAAGGCGGGCGGGCCGGAAGCTTTCTTT	CASSLKAGGPEAFF
many	TRBV2	-	TRBJ1-6	TGTGCCGCCGGACCGAAATCACCCCTCCACTTT	CAAGPKSPLHF
-	TRBV28	TRBD1	TRBJ2-3	TGTGCCAGCAGCCCAGGGTCGATGACAGGGAGCACAGATACGCAGTATTTT	CASSPGSMTGSTDTQYF
-	TRBV20-1	TRBD1	TRBJ2-5	TGCAGTGCTACCGGGACAGGCCAAGAGACCCAGTACTTC	CSATGTGQETQYF
-	TRBV18	-	TRBJ2-7	TGTGCCAGCTCACCATCAGGCAGCAACTCCTACGAGCAGTACTTC	CASSPSGSNSYEQYF
once	TRBV9	-	TRBJ1-5	TGTGCCAGCAGCGGGGGGGGAAGCGACAATCAGCCCCAGCATTTT	CASSGGGSDNQPQHF
many	TRBV24-1	-	TRBJ1-5	TGTGCCACCACCCGGTGGGACCAGCCCCAGCATTTT	CATTRWDQPQHF
few	TRBV11-2	-	TRBJ2-3	TGTGCCAGCAGCCAGCCGAACACAGATACGCAGTATTTT	CASSQPNTDTQYF